This T cell receptor (beta chain) was identified during a study of blood T cell repertoires in COVID-19. Study summary: From the United States, Italy and Spain came samples of acute and convalescent COVID-19. PBMCs, B-cell-depleted T cells, or T cells were the source of the cDNA or gDNA that made up the material.

This clone appeared a single time. Source study methods: Amplifying reference gene primers gave estimates of nucleated cell counts. The method was immunoSEQ multiplex PCR; TCRdb's version includes in-frame clones alone and lacks a portion of them. V and J calls and clone size are copied from that table; D and trimming were computed from the DNA. The table records some 180,000 clones, around 85% of them present only once. The CDR3 is 15 residues long. Germline V CDR1 and CDR2: KGHSH, LQKENI. V was cut by 6 bases and J by 0 bases, with 15 bases left in between. The sample comprised peripheral blood. The sequence was obtained from a man in his 70s with active or convalescent COVID-19. The chain uses TRBV18 and TRBJ2-7; D is uncertain. CDR3: CASSPPLAFSYEQYF. The CDR3, as DNA: TGTGCCAGCTCCCCCCCCTTGGCCTTCTCCTACGAGCAGTACTTC. Together with reference TRBV18 and TRBJ2-7, the CDR3 gives the full variable domain: NAGVMQNPRHLVRRRGQEARLRCSPMKGHSHVYWYRQLPEEGLKFMVYLQKENIIDESGMPKERFSAEFPKEGPSILRIQQVVRGDSAAYFCASSPPLAFSYEQYFGPGTRLTVT.